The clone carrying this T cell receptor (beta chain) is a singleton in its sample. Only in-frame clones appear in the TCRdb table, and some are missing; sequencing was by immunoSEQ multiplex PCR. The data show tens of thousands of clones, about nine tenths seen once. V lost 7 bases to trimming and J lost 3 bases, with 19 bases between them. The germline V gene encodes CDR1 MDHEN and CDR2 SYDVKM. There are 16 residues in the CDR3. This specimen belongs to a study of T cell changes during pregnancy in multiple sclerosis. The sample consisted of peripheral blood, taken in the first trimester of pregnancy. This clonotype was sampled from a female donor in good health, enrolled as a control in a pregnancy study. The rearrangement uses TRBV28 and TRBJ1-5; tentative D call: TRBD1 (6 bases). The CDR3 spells CASNHLRDTANQPQHF. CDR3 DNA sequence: TGTGCCAGCAATCACCTAAGGGACACGGCCAATCAGCCCCAGCATTTT.